These 24 T cell receptor beta chains were all obtained from the same sample, sequenced in a study of blood T cell repertoires in COVID-19. This table comes from immunoSEQ multiplex PCR, and its TCRdb copy is limited to in-frame clones, with some not included. The table records around 67,000 clones, 84% of them present only once. The sample was peripheral blood. These receptors originate from a man between 65 and 85 years old with acute or convalescent COVID-19.

V and J are TRBV28 and TRBJ1-5; TRBD1 agrees at 11 bases. CDR1 and CDR2 from the germline V gene are MDHEN and SYDVKM. There are 15 residues in the CDR3. V was clipped by 6 bases and J by 2 bases; unmatched bases: 3. CDR3 DNA: TGTGCCAGCAGGGGGACAGGGGGTCGCAATCAGCCCCAGCATTTT. It encodes CASRGTGGRNQPQHF.

The V call is TRBV29-1, the J call TRBJ1-2, with D possibly matching TRBD1 (6 bases). The V end was cut by 4 bases, the J end by 4 bases, with 13 bases between. The CDR3 consists of 13 residues. Germline V gene data show CDR1 as SQVTM and CDR2 as ANQGSEA. The CDR3 region has the DNA TGCAGCGTTGTCGGACAGATCTTCTATGGCTACACCTTC. Translation gives CSVVGQIFYGYTF.

V gene TRBV19 combines with J gene TRBJ1-5; 7 bases fit TRBD1. The CDR3 is made up of 16 amino acids. The V gene's germline CDR1 is LNHDA and CDR2 SQIVND (reference sequence). J gave up 0 bases and V 4 bases, and 6 bases lay outside the gene matches. The CDR3 sequence is CASSKGTGDSNQPQHF. DNA for the CDR3: TGTGCCAGTAGTAAGGGAACAGGGGATAGCAATCAGCCCCAGCATTTT. Looking up the rest from reference TRBV19 and TRBJ1-5 gives the full variable domain: DGGITQSPKYLFRKEGQNVTLSCEQNLNHDAMYWYRQDPGQGLRLIYYSQIVNDFQKGDIAEGYSVSREKKESFPLTVTSAQKNPTAFYLCASSKGTGDSNQPQHFGDGTRLSIL.

The chain employs TRBV7-2 and TRBJ1-5, with D unclear. Trimming took 4 bases from V and 3 from J, leaving 13 bases between them. The CDR3 runs to 15 residues. CDR1 SGHTA and CDR2 FQGNSA come from the germline V gene. The CDR3 nucleotides read TGTGCCAGCAGCTCCCCGGGTTCTTACAATCAGCCCCAGCATTTT. As protein: CASSSPGSYNQPQHF.

The DNA for the CDR3 is TGTGCCAGTAGTATAGATCTTAAGGGGGTGGGGAGGGAATGGGAGCAGTTCTTC. Encoded protein: CASSIDLKGVGREWEQFF. This sequence joins TRBV19 and TRBJ2-1; tentative D call: TRBD2 (7 bases). The CDR3 is made up of 18 amino acids. Germline loops: CDR1 LNHDA, CDR2 SQIVND (reference sequence). V was cut by 0 bases and J by 10 bases, with 25 bases left in between.

The CDR3: CASSKQGDNEKLFF. CDR3 nucleotide sequence: TGTGCCAGCAGCAAACAGGGGGACAATGAAAAACTGTTTTTT. The chain combines TRBV6-5 with TRBJ1-4; 8 bases agree with TRBD1. Losses at the gene ends were 6 bases for V and 5 bases for J; bases not matched to a gene: 5. This CDR3 comprises 14 residues. Germline V lookup: CDR1 MNHEY, CDR2 SVGAGI.

The chain recombines TRBV30 with TRBJ2-1, with TRBD2 matching 13 bases. V lost 7 bases and J lost 1; bases outside the gene matches: 4. The CDR3 sequence is 15 residues long. CDR1 is GTSNPN and CDR2 is SVGIG in the germline V gene (reference sequence). CDR3 in DNA: TGTGCCTTGATGACTAGCGGGAGGTCCTACAATGAGCAGTTCTTC. Encoded protein: CALMTSGRSYNEQFF. The full variable domain, rest sourced from reference TRBV30 and TRBJ2-1, is SQTIHQWPATLVQPVGSPLSLECTVEGTSNPNLYWYRQAAGRGLQLLFYSVGIGQISSEVPQNLSASRPQDRQFILSSKKLLLSDSGFYLCALMTSGRSYNEQFFGPGTRLTVL.

The gene calls are TRBV29-1 and TRBJ1-2; 9 bases are shared with TRBD1. Germline V gives CDR1 SQVTM, CDR2 ANQGSEA. The trim removed 7 bases at V and 3 bases at J, leaving 9 bases unmatched. CDR3 length: 14 residues. The CDR3 here is CSAVGGQGDYGYTF. In DNA, the CDR3 is TGCAGCGCCGTTGGGGGACAGGGAGACTATGGCTACACCTTC.

The chain recombines TRBV2 with TRBJ1-6; tentatively, D is TRBD1 (6 bases). Trimming stripped 2 bases from V and 1 base from J, with 12 bases between. The CDR3 runs to 17 residues. Germline V CDR1 and CDR2: SNHLY, FYNNEI. This CDR3 is CASSELGQGSYNSPLHF. CDR3 coding DNA: TGTGCCAGCAGTGAATTGGGGCAGGGGTCCTATAATTCACCCCTCCACTTT.

The chain's CDR3 is CASAPGLSSYNEQFF. CDR3 nucleotides: TGTGCCAGCGCGCCGGGACTGAGCTCCTACAATGAGCAGTTCTTC. The chain carries TRBV6-5 and TRBJ2-1, with a weak D call TRBD2 (6 bases). V lost 8 bases and J lost 0, with 14 bases in between. The CDR3 has 15 residues. Germline CDR1 MNHEY, CDR2 SVGAGI.

V and J are TRBV5-1 and TRBJ2-1; TRBD2 is a possible D gene (7 bases). This CDR3 contains 15 residues. V shed 7 bases and J shed 5 bases, with 19 bases lying between them. Per the germline V gene, CDR1 is SGHRS and CDR2 is YFSETQ. The chain's CDR3 is CASSTGGLTNNEQFF. As DNA, the CDR3 is TGCGCCAGCTCAACGGGGGGCCTTACTAACAATGAGCAGTTCTTC.

This clone was seen only a few times. The chain recombines TRBV2 with TRBJ2-3; possible D gene TRBD2, 5 bases. V was trimmed by 3 bases and J by 1 base, leaving 11 bases between them. CDR1 SNHLY and CDR2 FYNNEI come from the germline V gene. The CDR3 extends over 15 amino acids. The CDR3: CASSDQRLGTDTQYF. CDR3 in DNA: TGTGCCAGCAGTGATCAGCGGCTTGGCACAGATACGCAGTATTTT.

This chain links TRBV28 with TRBJ2-1; TRBD2 matches 8 bases. V shed 9 bases and J 4 bases; nucleotides not matched to a gene: 8. Germline V gives CDR1 MDHEN, CDR2 SYDVKM. CDR3 length: 14 residues. CDR3 sequence (DNA): TGTGCCAGTTCTACTAGCGGAAAGTACAATGAGCAGTTCTTC. Its translation is CASSTSGKYNEQFF. The full variable domain, completed using reference TRBV28 and TRBJ2-1, is DVKVTQSSRYLVKRTGEKVFLECVQDMDHENMFWYRQDPGLGLRLIYFSYDVKMKEKGDIPEGYSVSREKKERFSLILESASTNQTSMYLCASSTSGKYNEQFFGPGTRLTVL.

The chain carries TRBV2 and TRBJ2-3; TRBD2 agrees at 10 bases. Trimming at V came to 7 bases and at J to 0 bases, leaving 1 base not matched to a gene. CDR1 is SNHLY and CDR2 is FYNNEI in the germline V gene. The CDR3 totals 14 residues. CDR3 in DNA: TGTGCCAGCAAGACTAGCGGGAGCACAGATACGCAGTATTTT. Residues: CASKTSGSTDTQYF.

V and J are TRBV9 and TRBJ2-5; weak D call: TRBD2 (6 bases). The V gene lost 4 bases and the J gene lost 5 bases, with 18 bases spanning the gap. The CDR3 runs to 15 residues. Germline values: CDR1 SGDLS, CDR2 YYNGEE. CDR3 nucleotides: TGTGCCAGCAGCCCCCGGGGAGGCTGGGGGGAGACCCAGTACTTC. Protein sequence: CASSPRGGWGETQYF.

This sequence joins TRBV28 and TRBJ2-7; 13 bases line up with TRBD2. Trimming at V came to 5 bases and at J to 10 bases, leaving 5 bases not matched to a gene. The CDR3 has 13 residues. Germline V lookup: CDR1 MDHEN, CDR2 SYDVKM. The CDR3 reads CASSPGTSGTQYF. The CDR3 region has the DNA TGTGCCAGCAGTCCCGGGACTAGCGGGACTCAGTACTTC.

The chain joins TRBV7-8 to TRBJ1-5; possible D gene TRBD1, 5 bases. V was cut by 5 bases and J by 0 bases, with 20 bases left in between. Germline V gene lookup returns CDR1 SGHVS and CDR2 FQNEAQ. The length of the CDR3 is 18 residues. This CDR3 reads CASSSTPDRQNSNQPQHF. CDR3 bases: TGTGCCAGCAGCAGCACCCCCGATAGACAGAATAGCAATCAGCCCCAGCATTTT.

The rearrangement links TRBV10-3 to TRBJ1-2; TRBD1 agrees at 7 bases. CDR1 ENHRY and CDR2 SYGVKD come from the germline V gene. J gave up 6 bases and V 5 bases, and 12 bases lay outside the gene matches. The CDR3 sequence is 15 residues long. The CDR3 coding sequence is TGTGCCATCAGTTACTCCAAGGGGGCTATTCATGGCTACACCTTC. Its translation is CAISYSKGAIHGYTF.

The chain carries TRBV6-1 and TRBJ2-7; D possibly corresponds to TRBD2 (6 bases). The CDR3 covers 15 residues. In germline, CDR1 is MNHNS, CDR2 SASEGT. V was cut by 1 base and J by 5 bases, with 15 bases left in between. The CDR3 coding sequence is TGTGCCAGCAGTGAAGGGGCGGGAAAAGGGAACGAGCAGTACTTC. Protein product: CASSEGAGKGNEQYF.

The CDR3 spells CASSVVPSRANEQYF. In nucleotides, the CDR3 is TGTGCCAGCAGCGTAGTCCCGTCAAGAGCCAACGAGCAGTACTTC. The genes are TRBV9 and TRBJ2-7; no clear D gene. V lost 0 bases to trimming and J lost 5 bases, with 15 bases between them. Per the germline V gene, CDR1 is SGDLS and CDR2 is YYNGEE. The CDR3 is 15 residues long.

V and J are TRBV7-9 and TRBJ2-5; weak D call: TRBD1 (5 bases). This CDR3 is 14 amino acids long. V gave up 5 bases and J gave up 4 bases, with 14 bases separating them. Germline V gene lookup returns CDR1 SEHNR and CDR2 FQNEAQ (reference sequence). In DNA, the CDR3 is TGTGCCAGCAGCGCCCCAGGGTTTGGAGAGACCCAGTACTTC. Translating it yields CASSAPGFGETQYF.

The chain carries TRBV13 and TRBJ2-1; 9 bases fit TRBD2. The CDR3 covers 14 residues. V shed 5 bases, J shed 8 bases, and the junction held 7 bases outside the gene matches. Germline values: CDR1 PRHDT, CDR2 FYEKMQ (reference sequence). The CDR3 bases are TGTGCCAGCAGCGCCGGGACTAGCTCCCATGAGCAGTTCTTC. It translates to CASSAGTSSHEQFF.

This chain joins TRBV18 and TRBJ2-7; D might be TRBD1 (5 bases). In germline, CDR1 is KGHSH, CDR2 LQKENI. Trimming left V 4 bases short and J 1 base short, with 11 bases between. The length of the CDR3 is 14 residues. Written as DNA, the CDR3 is TGTGCCAGCTCACAAACTACAGGATCCTACGAGCAGTACTTC. Its protein product is CASSQTTGSYEQYF.

V gene TRBV5-8 combines with J gene TRBJ1-1, with unresolved D. CDR1 and CDR2 (germline): SGHTS, YDEGEE. CDR3 length equals 15 residues. Deletions cut 1 base from V and 0 bases from J, with 10 bases between. The DNA of the CDR3 is TGTGCCAGCAGCTTGATGGGCCCCATGAACACTGAAGCTTTCTTT. Protein sequence: CASSLMGPMNTEAFF. Using reference TRBV5-8 and TRBJ1-1 for the parts outside the CDR3, the full variable domain is EAGVTQSPTHLIKTRGQQATLRCSPISGHTSVYWYQQALGLGLQFLLWYDEGEERNRGNFPPRFSGRQFPNYSSELNVNALELEDSALYLCASSLMGPMNTEAFFGQGTRLTVV.